Following are 23 T cell receptor beta chains from one sample sequenced in a study of long-term antiretroviral therapy in people with HIV. An immunoSEQ assay, version v3.0, was performed at survey level. Using immunoSEQ multiplex PCR, the repertoire was profiled, and TCRdb retains in-frame clones only, with some absent. This table has approximately 15,000 clones, 80% to 90% appearing once. Sequencing was performed on unsorted PBMCs, taken 0.1 years after starting antiretroviral therapy. These receptors originate from a man between 18 and 29 years old with HIV.

The chain couples TRBV5-5 to TRBJ2-1; D call uncertain. Trimming removed 2 bases from V and 5 bases from J, with 8 bases in between. Germline loops: CDR1 SGHKS, CDR2 YYEKEE (reference sequence). This CDR3 is 13 amino acids long. The CDR3 protein is CASSLQIHNEQFF. CDR3 bases: TGTGCCAGCAGCTTACAGATCCACAATGAGCAGTTCTTC.

This sequence joins TRBV7-9 and TRBJ1-5; TRBD1 matches at 9 bases. After removal of 5 bases from V and 6 bases from J, the junction contained 11 bases not matched to a gene. From germline, CDR1 is SEHNR and CDR2 FQNEAQ (reference sequence). The CDR3 loop spans 16 amino acids. The CDR3 sequence: CASSPEDRGWGQPQHF. The CDR3 DNA follows: TGTGCCAGCAGCCCGGAGGACAGGGGATGGGGTCAGCCCCAGCATTTT.

The chain has TRBV27 and TRBJ1-5; the D gene is possibly TRBD1 (6 bases). Trimming stripped 4 bases from V and 4 bases from J, with 17 bases between. CDR1 is MNHEY, CDR2 SMNVEV, per germline (reference sequence). CDR3 size: 16 residues. The CDR3 is CASSSDRGHLNQPQHF. The CDR3 DNA follows: TGTGCCAGCAGTTCCGATCGGGGACACTTGAATCAGCCCCAGCATTTT.

The rearrangement uses TRBV11-2 and TRBJ1-2; D gene uncertain. Germline assignment: CDR1 SGHAT and CDR2 FQNNGV. V lost 0 bases and J 4 bases, leaving 12 bases between the germline ends. There are 15 residues in the CDR3. The CDR3 DNA is TGTGCCAGCAGCTTAGAAGGAGGGTTCATCTATGGCTACACCTTC. It specifies CASSLEGGFIYGYTF.

The chain couples TRBV9 to TRBJ2-3, with 11 bases fitting TRBD2. CDR3 length equals 15 residues. The germline V gene has CDR1 SGDLS and CDR2 YYNGEE. V lost 4 bases and J lost 4; bases outside the gene matches: 5. DNA of the CDR3: TGTGCCAGCAGCTATAGCGGGGGGGCGTCAGATACGCAGTATTTT. Translated: CASSYSGGASDTQYF. Supplemented by reference TRBV9 and TRBJ2-3, the full variable domain reads DSGVTQTPKHLITATGQRVTLRCSPRSGDLSVYWYQQSLDQGLQFLIQYYNGEERAKGNILERFSAQQFPDLHSELNLSSLELGDSALYFCASSYSGGASDTQYFGPGTRLTVL.

The rearrangement joins TRBV6-1 to TRBJ2-2; D is uncertain. The V end lost 2 bases, the J end lost 0 bases, and 10 bases lay between the germline ends. Germline V gene sequence: CDR1 MNHNS, CDR2 SASEGT. This CDR3 is 16 amino acids long. The CDR3 reads CASSEYGASNTGELFF. CDR3 coding DNA: TGTGCCAGCAGTGAATACGGCGCTTCGAACACCGGGGAGCTGTTTTTT.

In this sample, this clone turned up a few times. V usage is TRBV4-1 and J usage is TRBJ1-5; 7 nucleotides agree with TRBD1. Germline assignment: CDR1 MGHRA and CDR2 YSYEKL. This CDR3 is 17 amino acids long. V was clipped by 3 bases and J by 0 bases; unmatched bases: 8. The CDR3 region has the DNA TGCGCCAGCAGCCACCAAGGGACAGACCCTAGCAATCAGCCCCAGCATTTT. This sequence encodes CASSHQGTDPSNQPQHF.

The genes are TRBV2 and TRBJ2-7, with unresolved D. The CDR3 consists of 14 residues. V shed 8 bases and J shed 2 bases, with 16 bases lying between them. Germline-derived CDR1 and CDR2 are SNHLY and FYNNEI. The CDR3 here is CASLDSRNTYEQYF. The CDR3 DNA follows: TGTGCCAGCCTCGATTCAAGAAATACCTACGAGCAGTACTTC.

The gene calls are TRBV18 and TRBJ2-7; possibly TRBD1 for D (5 bases). The germline CDR1 and CDR2 sequences are KGHSH and LQKENI. V lost 3 bases, J lost 2 bases, and 14 bases lay in between. This CDR3 has 15 amino acids. The CDR3 loop reads CASSPTVLDTYEQYF. For the CDR3, the DNA is TGTGCCAGCTCACCGACAGTTCTGGACACCTACGAGCAGTACTTC.

J is TRBJ2-5 and V is TRBV30, with 9 bases fitting TRBD2. J was trimmed by 5 bases and V by 1 base; bases with no gene match: 5. The germline gives CDR1 GTSNPN, CDR2 SVGIG (reference sequence). The CDR3 has 14 amino acids. The CDR3 DNA follows: TGTGCCTGGAGTGAGGCTAGCGGGATGGAGACCCAGTACTTC. Its protein product is CAWSEASGMETQYF.

The chain employs TRBV29-1 and TRBJ1-2; D uncertain. Germline values: CDR1 SQVTM, CDR2 ANQGSEA. Between the trimmed V and J ends, which lost 0 bases and 0 bases, there was a span of 8 bases. This CDR3 is 14 amino acids long. Here the CDR3 reads CSVEDLGANYGYTF. CDR3 bases: TGCAGCGTTGAAGATCTAGGAGCTAACTATGGCTACACCTTC.

The chain couples TRBV6-1 to TRBJ2-5; tentative D call: TRBD1 (5 bases). The ends were cut back, 5 bases at V and 1 base at J, with 11 bases in the middle. The CDR3 has 14 residues. Germline V gene sequence: CDR1 MNHNS, CDR2 SASEGT. DNA of the CDR3: TGTGCCAGCAGTCGATTCGACAGCCAAGAGACCCAGTACTTC. Its translation is CASSRFDSQETQYF.

This clone was recorded once. The V call is TRBV14, the J call TRBJ2-5; D is possibly TRBD2 (6 bases). The CDR3 is 15 residues long. Germline loops: CDR1 SGHDN, CDR2 FVKESK. Between the trimmed V and J ends, which lost 3 bases and 2 bases, there was a span of 13 bases. The chain's CDR3 is CASSQRLARQETQYF. The DNA for the CDR3 is TGTGCCAGCAGCCAGAGGCTAGCGAGACAAGAGACCCAGTACTTC.

V is TRBV9 and J is TRBJ2-1; D is ambiguous. Germline assignment: CDR1 SGDLS and CDR2 YYNGEE. CDR3 size: 18 residues. V lost 3 bases to trimming and J lost 0 bases, with 19 bases between them. The CDR3 DNA reads as TGTGCCAGCAGCGGCACGCTACAGCACTTTGGCTCCTACAATGAGCAGTTCTTC. Amino acids: CASSGTLQHFGSYNEQFF.

V is TRBV2 and J is TRBJ1-2, with 11 bases identical to TRBD1. Looked up from germline, CDR1 is SNHLY and CDR2 is FYNNEI. The ends lost 6 bases at V and 7 bases at J; junction bases unmatched: 7. This CDR3 spans 14 amino acids. For the CDR3, the DNA is TGTGCCAGCAGGAGGGGACAGGGGGATAGTGGCTACACCTTC. Translation: CASRRGQGDSGYTF.

This clone has only a few counts. The chain combines TRBV5-4 with TRBJ1-5; tentative D call: TRBD1 (6 bases). Trimming pared 0 bases from V and 7 bases from J, leaving 8 bases between. The CDR3 loop spans 13 amino acids. Germline assignment: CDR1 SGHNT and CDR2 YYREEE (reference sequence). The CDR3 sequence: CASSLDGGQPQHF. DNA of the CDR3: TGTGCCAGCAGCTTGGATGGGGGCCAGCCCCAGCATTTT.

The chain has TRBV12-5 and TRBJ1-5; 9 positions agree with TRBD1. The CDR3 runs to 18 residues. V was pared by 5 bases and J by 1 base, with 12 bases of the junction left unmatched. Germline V gene data show CDR1 as LGHNT and CDR2 as FRNRAP. This CDR3 is CASGPHGTGTGSNQPQHF. In DNA, the CDR3 is TGTGCTAGTGGTCCGCACGGGACAGGGACCGGAAGCAATCAGCCCCAGCATTTT. The variable domain in full, completed from reference TRBV12-5 and TRBJ1-5, reads DARVTQTPRHKVTEMGQEVTMRCQPILGHNTVFWYRQTMMQGLELLAYFRNRAPLDDSGMPKDRFSAEMPDATLATLKIQPSEPRDSAVYFCASGPHGTGTGSNQPQHFGDGTRLSIL.

The V gene is TRBV19, the J gene TRBJ2-7; possibly TRBD1 for D (6 bases). This CDR3 spans 15 amino acids. Germline V lookup: CDR1 LNHDA, CDR2 SQIVND (reference sequence). V lost 6 bases and J lost 2, with 17 bases in between. The CDR3 nucleotides read TGTGCCAGTAGGGCCCACAGGGATGAAGCCTACGAGCAGTACTTC. Residues: CASRAHRDEAYEQYF.

The count of this clone is one. This sequence joins TRBV1 and TRBJ1-3. TRBV1 is shown as a pseudogene. The CDR3 has 16 amino acids. The CDR3 DNA reads as TGCACCAGCAGCCAAGAGGAAGGCTACCGAGGAAACACCATATATTTT. It is translated as CTSSQEEGYRGNTIYF.

This clone was counted once. The gene calls are TRBV6-5 and TRBJ2-4, with 7 bases lining up with TRBD1. Germline lookup yields CDR1 MNHEY and CDR2 SVGAGI. The CDR3 runs to 12 residues. J lost 6 bases, V lost 5 bases, and 1 base had no gene match. CDR3 protein: CASSEGANIQYF. The CDR3 nucleotides are TGTGCCAGCAGTGAGGGGGCAAACATTCAGTACTTC.

V gene TRBV7-8 combines with J gene TRBJ2-1, with 14 bases identical to TRBD2. CDR1 is SGHVS, CDR2 FQNEAQ, per germline. This CDR3 has 18 amino acids. The V and J ends lost 4 bases and 3 bases, in that order; junction bases with no gene match: 8. The CDR3 loop is CASSSLTSGRGSYNEQFF. DNA for the CDR3: TGTGCCAGCAGCTCTTTGACTAGCGGGAGGGGAAGCTACAATGAGCAGTTCTTC.

This clone was counted once. The V call is TRBV5-1, the J call TRBJ1-6; D is unclear. This CDR3 region has 14 residues. Trimming stripped 2 bases from V and 9 bases from J, with 12 bases between. In germline, CDR1 is SGHRS, CDR2 YFSETQ. The CDR3 nucleotides are TGCGCCAGCAGCTTTGGCGTTTATGGTTCACCCCTCCACTTT. It specifies CASSFGVYGSPLHF.

The chain links TRBV5-6 to TRBJ2-5; unclear D gene. Germline assignment: CDR1 SGHDT and CDR2 YYEEEE. CDR3 length equals 16 residues. V gave up 4 bases and J gave up 1 base, with 17 bases separating them. CDR3 region: CASSADLRNTQETQYF. The CDR3 nucleotides read TGTGCCAGCAGCGCAGACCTCCGGAATACCCAAGAGACCCAGTACTTC.